This passage covers 2 T cell receptor beta chains from one sample sequenced in a study of CXCR3-negative and CXCR3-positive naive CD8 T cells. 5' RACE that incorporated UMI labels was used to prepare the TRB cDNA libraries. TCRdb derives one entry per CDR3 protein from the 5' RACE reads, leaving out DNA. The record lists roughly 30,000 distinct CDR3 sequences, of which the ten most abundant hold 9.5% to 13%. The sequencing sample was made of memory CD8+ T cells from blood. The receptor source for this set is a human donor in good health. Some clones in this sample may be carry-over from other donors' samples.

The rearrangement links TRBV6-2 or TRBV6-3 to TRBJ2-2; no DNA is available, so the TRBD1 call from TCRdb remains unchecked. Germline V gene sequence: CDR1 MNHEY, CDR2 SVGEGT. The CDR3 has 12 residues. The CDR3 sequence: CASSPHAGELFF.

Frequency places this clonotype as medium-sized. The rearrangement links TRBV24-1 to TRBJ2-1; the TCRdb D gene call, TRBD2, has no DNA to confirm it. The germline V gene has CDR1 KGHDR and CDR2 SFDVKD. This CDR3 spans 15 amino acids. CDR3 region: CATSDLEGEANEQFF.